This T cell receptor (beta chain) was recorded in a study of blood T cells in healthy people across ages. The use of a sample-barcoded 5' primer and a J-beta primer mix characterized a second PCR of about 7 to 12 cycles. MiXCR, run by TCRdb on the 5' RACE reads, gives a single entry per CDR3 protein. The sample lists approximately 690,000 distinct CDR3 sequences; roughly 43% were seen once. The donors, healthy Caucasians from Russia, were aged roughly 6 to 95. Investigators took about 10 milliliters of peripheral blood from every donor. Germline CDR1 MNHEY, CDR2 SVGEGT. The CDR3 runs to 15 residues. After removal of 8 bases from V and 0 bases from J, the junction contained 9 bases not matched to a gene.

The V call is TRBV6-2 or TRBV6-3, the J call TRBJ2-7; 8 bases match TRBD2. Sequenced input: blood. The sequence was collected from an elderly man in good health. CDR3 sequence: CASSERGRFSYEQYF. CDR3 in DNA: TGTGCCAGCTCCGAGCGGGGGAGATTCTCCTACGAGCAGTACTTC.